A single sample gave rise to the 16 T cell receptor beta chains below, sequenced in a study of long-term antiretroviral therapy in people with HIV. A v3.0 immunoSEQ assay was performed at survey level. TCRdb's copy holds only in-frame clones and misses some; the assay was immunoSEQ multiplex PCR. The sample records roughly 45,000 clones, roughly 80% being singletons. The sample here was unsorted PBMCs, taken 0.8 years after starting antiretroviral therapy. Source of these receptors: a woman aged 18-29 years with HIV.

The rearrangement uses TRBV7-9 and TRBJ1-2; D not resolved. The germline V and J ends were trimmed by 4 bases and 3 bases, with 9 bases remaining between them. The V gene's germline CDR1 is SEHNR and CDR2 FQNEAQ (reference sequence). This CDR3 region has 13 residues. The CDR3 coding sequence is TGTGCCAGCAGCTCACCTTTATACTATGGCTACACCTTC. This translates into CASSSPLYYGYTF.

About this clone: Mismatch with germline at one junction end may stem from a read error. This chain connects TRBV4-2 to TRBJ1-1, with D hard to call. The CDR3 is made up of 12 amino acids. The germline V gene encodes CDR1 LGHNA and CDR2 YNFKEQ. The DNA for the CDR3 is TGTGCCAGCAGACAAGTTGGCACTGAAGCTTTCTTT. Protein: CASRQVGTEAFF.

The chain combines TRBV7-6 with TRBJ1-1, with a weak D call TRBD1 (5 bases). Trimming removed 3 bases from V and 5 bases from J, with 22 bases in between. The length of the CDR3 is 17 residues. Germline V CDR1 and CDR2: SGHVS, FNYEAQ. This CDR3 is CASSFKVMGRHETEAFF. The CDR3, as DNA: TGTGCCAGCAGCTTCAAGGTCATGGGACGGCATGAGACTGAAGCTTTCTTT.

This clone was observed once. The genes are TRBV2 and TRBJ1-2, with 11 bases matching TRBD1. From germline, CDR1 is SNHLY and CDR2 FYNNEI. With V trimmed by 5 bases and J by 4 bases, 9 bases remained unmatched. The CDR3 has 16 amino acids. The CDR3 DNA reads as TGTGCCAGCAGTCGACGGGGACAGGGGGTAATCTATGGCTACACCTTC. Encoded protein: CASSRRGQGVIYGYTF.

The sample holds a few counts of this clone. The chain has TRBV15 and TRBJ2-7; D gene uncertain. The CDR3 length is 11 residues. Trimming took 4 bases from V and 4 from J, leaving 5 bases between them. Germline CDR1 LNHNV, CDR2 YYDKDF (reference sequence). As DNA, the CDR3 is TGTGCCACCAGCACCAGTTACGAGCAGTACTTC. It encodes CATSTSYEQYF.

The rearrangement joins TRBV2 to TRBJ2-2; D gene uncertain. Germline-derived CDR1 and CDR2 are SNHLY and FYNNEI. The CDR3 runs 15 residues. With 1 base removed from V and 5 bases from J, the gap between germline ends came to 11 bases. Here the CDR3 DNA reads TGTGCCAGCAGTGAAGTCCGGATAGAAACCGGGGAGCTGTTTTTT. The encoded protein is CASSEVRIETGELFF.

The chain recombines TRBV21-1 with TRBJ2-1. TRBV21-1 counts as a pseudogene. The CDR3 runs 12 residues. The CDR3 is CASSVSLDEQFF. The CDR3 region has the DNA TGTGCCAGCAGCGTCAGCTTGGATGAGCAGTTCTTC.

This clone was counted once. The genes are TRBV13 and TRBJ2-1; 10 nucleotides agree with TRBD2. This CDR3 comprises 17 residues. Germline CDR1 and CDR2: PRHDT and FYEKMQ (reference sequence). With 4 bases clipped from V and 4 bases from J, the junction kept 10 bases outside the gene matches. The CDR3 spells CASSYSPGLASYNEQFF. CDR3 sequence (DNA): TGTGCCAGCAGCTACAGTCCGGGACTAGCGTCATACAATGAGCAGTTCTTC.

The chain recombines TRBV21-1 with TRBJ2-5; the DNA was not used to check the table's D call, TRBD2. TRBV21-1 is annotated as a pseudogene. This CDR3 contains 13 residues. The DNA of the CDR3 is TGTGCCCTAACGGGGAGGGGGGGGGAGACCCAGTACTTC. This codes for CALTGRGGETQYF.

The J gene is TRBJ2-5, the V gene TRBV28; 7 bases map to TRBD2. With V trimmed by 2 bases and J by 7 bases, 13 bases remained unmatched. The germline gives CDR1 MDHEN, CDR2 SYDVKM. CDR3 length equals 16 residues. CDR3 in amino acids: CASSLDPRAGSGTQYF. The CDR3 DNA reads TGTGCCAGCAGTTTAGACCCCAGAGCGGGGAGCGGGACCCAGTACTTC.

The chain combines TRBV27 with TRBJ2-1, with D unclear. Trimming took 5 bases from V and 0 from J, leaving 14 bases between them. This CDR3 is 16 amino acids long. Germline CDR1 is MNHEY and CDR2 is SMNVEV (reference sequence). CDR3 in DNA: TGTGCCAGCAGTCCCATGCCTGGCGGCTCCTACAATGAGCAGTTCTTC. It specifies CASSPMPGGSYNEQFF.

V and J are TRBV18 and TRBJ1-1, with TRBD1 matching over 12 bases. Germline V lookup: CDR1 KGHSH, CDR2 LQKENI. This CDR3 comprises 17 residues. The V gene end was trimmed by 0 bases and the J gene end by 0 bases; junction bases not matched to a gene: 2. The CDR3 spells CASSPPGTGGLNTEAFF. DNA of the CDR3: TGTGCCAGCTCACCACCCGGGACAGGGGGCTTGAACACTGAAGCTTTCTTT.

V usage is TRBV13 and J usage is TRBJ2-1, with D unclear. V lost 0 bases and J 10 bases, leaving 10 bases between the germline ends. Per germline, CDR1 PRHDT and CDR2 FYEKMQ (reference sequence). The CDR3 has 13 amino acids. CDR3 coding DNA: TGTGCCAGCAGCTTAGGTGGGTTCGGCGAGCAGTTCTTC. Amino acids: CASSLGGFGEQFF.

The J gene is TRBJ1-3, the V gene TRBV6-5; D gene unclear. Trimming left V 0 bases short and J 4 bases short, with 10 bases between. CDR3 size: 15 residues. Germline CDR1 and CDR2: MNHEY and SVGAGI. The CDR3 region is CASSYSAASGNTIYF. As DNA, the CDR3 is TGTGCCAGCAGTTACTCGGCAGCTTCAGGAAACACCATATATTTT.

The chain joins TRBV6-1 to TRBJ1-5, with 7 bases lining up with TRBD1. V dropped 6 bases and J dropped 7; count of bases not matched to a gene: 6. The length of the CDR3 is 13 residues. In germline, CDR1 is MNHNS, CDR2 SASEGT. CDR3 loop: CASSPTGPQPQHF. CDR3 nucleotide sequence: TGTGCCAGCAGCCCGACAGGGCCACAGCCCCAGCATTTT.

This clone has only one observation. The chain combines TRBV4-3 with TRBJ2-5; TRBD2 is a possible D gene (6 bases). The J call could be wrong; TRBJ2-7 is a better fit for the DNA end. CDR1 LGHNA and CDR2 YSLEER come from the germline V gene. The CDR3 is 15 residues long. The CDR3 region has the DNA TGCGCCAGCAGCCCGGGACCCGGGAGCTCCTACGAGCAGTACTTC. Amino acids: CASSPGPGSSYEQYF.